Listed here is a single T cell receptor beta chain. Its target is unknown. Time point of the sample: pre-sensitization, week 0. Regarding treatment: therapeutic diphenylcyclopropenone sensitization with weekly scalp DPC. The sample is drawn from a study of human T cells and chemical hapten exposure. Findings and caveats of the study: Healthy people's immune response may differ from that of the donors, who had alopecia.

Each CDR3 protein gets one entry after TCRdb re-called the RACE reads with MiXCR. The sample shows under 110,000 distinct CDR3 sequences, more than 10% of them seen only once. CDR3 size: 14 residues. Deletions cut 2 bases from V and 2 bases from J, with 5 bases between. Germline V gives CDR1 SGDLS, CDR2 YYNGEE. The chain links TRBV9 to TRBJ2-6; a weak D match, TRBD1 (5 bases). The TCR sequence derives from a woman between 45 and 60 years old with alopecia areata. Some clones in this sample may be carry-over from other donors' samples. Specimen: whole blood, collected in connection with sensitization to the hapten diphenylcyclopropenone (DPC). The CDR3 reads CASSVTAGANVLTF. CDR3 coding DNA: TGTGCCAGCAGCGTGACAGCTGGGGCCAACGTCCTGACTTTC.